This T cell receptor beta chain was obtained from a study of CXCR3-negative and CXCR3-positive naive CD8 T cells. To note about this clonotype: Antigen unknown.

Whole-study findings and limits: The TRBV-TRBJ usage of naive CXCR3-negative and CXCR3-positive cells was similar, but that of memory cells differed. Each naive subset displayed comparably high diversity, whereas memory CD8+ cells displayed much lower diversity.

Looked up from germline, CDR1 is SGHVS and CDR2 is FNYEAQ. This CDR3 spans 13 amino acids. Subsets of CD8+ T cells were each sorted in triplicate at a few hundred thousand cells apiece. Within the CD8+ T cell compartment, naive cells were CD45RO-CCR7+CD27+CD95-. The libraries of TRB cDNA were prepared using 5' RACE with UMI labels. One entry per CDR3 protein, without DNA, is what TCRdb gives after re-calling the 5' RACE reads. In total, the table holds tens of thousands of distinct CDR3 sequences. Sequencing input: naive CXCR3- CD8+ T cells from blood. Sample subset: CD45RO-CCR7+CD27+CD95- naive CD8+ T cells lacking CXCR3 (TNR3-). The source is a human donor in good health. Some clones in this sample may be carry-over from other donors' samples. The rearrangement uses TRBV7-6 and TRBJ2-1; absent DNA, TCRdb's TRBD1 call cannot be checked. CDR3 in amino acids: CASSLGADNEQFF. The full variable domain, completed using reference TRBV7-6 and TRBJ2-1, is GAGVSQSPRYKVTKRGQDVALRCDPISGHVSLYWYRQALGQGPEFLTYFNYEAQQDKSGLPNDRFSAERPEGSISTLTIQRTEQRDSAMYRCASSLGADNEQFFGPGTRLTVL.